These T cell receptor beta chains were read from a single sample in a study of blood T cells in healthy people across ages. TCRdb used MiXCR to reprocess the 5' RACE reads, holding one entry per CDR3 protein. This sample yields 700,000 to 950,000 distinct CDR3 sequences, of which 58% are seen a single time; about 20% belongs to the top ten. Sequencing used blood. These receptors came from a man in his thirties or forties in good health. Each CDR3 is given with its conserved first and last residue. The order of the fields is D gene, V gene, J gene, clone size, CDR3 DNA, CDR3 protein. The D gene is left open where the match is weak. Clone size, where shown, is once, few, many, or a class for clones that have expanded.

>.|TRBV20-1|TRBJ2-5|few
TGCAGTGGGAATCGGGGGACCCAAGAGACCCAGTACTTC
CSGNRGTQETQYF
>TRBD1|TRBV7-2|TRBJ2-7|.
TGTGCCAGCAGCTTAGGACAGGGGGCGCAGAGCAACGAGCAGTACTTC
CASSLGQGAQSNEQYF
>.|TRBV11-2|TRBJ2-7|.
TGTGCCAGCAGCTTAGGGGCCGTAGGGGAGCAGTACTTC
CASSLGAVGEQYF
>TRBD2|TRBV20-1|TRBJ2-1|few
TGCAGTGGTGAAAAGGTAGCGGGGGGACACAATGAGCAGTTCTTC
CSGEKVAGGHNEQFF
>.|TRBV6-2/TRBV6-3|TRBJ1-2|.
TGTGCCAGCACCGTGGACAGACATGGCTACACCTTC
CASTVDRHGYTF
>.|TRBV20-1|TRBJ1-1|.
TGCAGTGCTCCGGACAGAACTATGAACACTGAAGCTTTCTTT
CSAPDRTMNTEAFF
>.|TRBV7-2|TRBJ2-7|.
TGTGCCAGCAGCACGGACTTCCTGCCCCACGAGCAGTACTTC
CASSTDFLPHEQYF
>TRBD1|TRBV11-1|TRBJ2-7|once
TGTGCCAGCAGCAGCTTCGGGACAGGGGAACACGAGCAGTACTTC
CASSSFGTGEHEQYF
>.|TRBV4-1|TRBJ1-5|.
TGCGCCAGCGGTATCAGACAGGCAGATCAGCCCCAGCATTTT
CASGIRQADQPQHF
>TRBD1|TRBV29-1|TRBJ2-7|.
TGCAGCGTCCAAAAGACGACAGGGATTTCCGACGAGCAGTACTTC
CSVQKTTGISDEQYF
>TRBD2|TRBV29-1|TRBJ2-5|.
TGCAGCGTTGATTACGGGGGGAAAGAGACCCAGTACTTC
CSVDYGGKETQYF
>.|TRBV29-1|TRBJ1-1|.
TGCAGCGTTGAAGATGGGGGGGCCCTACCCGAAGCTTTCTTT
CSVEDGGALPEAFF
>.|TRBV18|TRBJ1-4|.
TGTGCCAGCTCACCATTTGTGACTAATGAAAAACTGTTTTTT
CASSPFVTNEKLFF
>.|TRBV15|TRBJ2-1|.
TGTGCCACCAGCAGAGGCCCCGGGACACAACCAAGGAATGAGCAGTTCTTC
CATSRGPGTQPRNEQFF
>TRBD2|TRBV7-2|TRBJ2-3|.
TGTGCCAGCAGCTTAGCCTCATCGGGGGGACGGTCAGGGCAGTATTTT
CASSLASSGGRSGQYF
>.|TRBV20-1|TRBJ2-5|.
TGCAGTGCTAGAGAAGTCCAAGAGACCCAGTACTTC
CSAREVQETQYF
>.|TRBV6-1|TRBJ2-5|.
TGTGCCAGCAGTGAGAACTTCTTGGGGACTCAGTACTTC
CASSENFLGTQYF
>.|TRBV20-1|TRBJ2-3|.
TGCAGTGCTAACCACCCCAGATCTAGCACAGATACGCAGTATTTT
CSANHPRSSTDTQYF
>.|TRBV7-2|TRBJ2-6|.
TGTGCCAGCAGCGGTAGGGACGCTGGGGCCAACGTCCTGACTTTC
CASSGRDAGANVLTF
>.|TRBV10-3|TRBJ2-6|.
TGTGCCATCGTTAAGGGTCCTGGGGCCAACGTCCTGACTTTC
CAIVKGPGANVLTF
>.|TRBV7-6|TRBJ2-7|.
TGTGCCAGCAGCTTAGACCCCTTTACCTACGAGCAGTACTTC
CASSLDPFTYEQYF
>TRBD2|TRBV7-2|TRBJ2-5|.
TGTGCCAGCAGCCGACTAGCGGAGCCAAATGAGCAGTACTTC
CASSRLAEPNEQYF
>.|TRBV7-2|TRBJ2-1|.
TGTGCCAGCAGCTTGCAGGGGAGGGTCAATGAGCAGTTCTTC
CASSLQGRVNEQFF
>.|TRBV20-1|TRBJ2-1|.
TGCAGTGCTAGGTGGCAGTACAATGAGCAGTTCTTC
CSARWQYNEQFF
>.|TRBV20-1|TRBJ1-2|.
TGCAGTGCTAGAGTCCAAACGACGGGCATTAGTGGCTACACCTTC
CSARVQTTGISGYTF
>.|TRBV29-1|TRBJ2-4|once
TGCAGCGTCGCGACTATCAAAAACATTCAGTACTTC
CSVATIKNIQYF
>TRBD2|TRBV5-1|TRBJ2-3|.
TGCGCCAGCAGCTACGAAGTCCTGGGGGGGGTTTCAGATACGCAGTATTTT
CASSYEVLGGVSDTQYF
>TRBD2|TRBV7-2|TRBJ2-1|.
TGTGCCAGCAGCCGATCTGGGGGAGGGGTCTACAATGAGCAGTTCTTC
CASSRSGGGVYNEQFF